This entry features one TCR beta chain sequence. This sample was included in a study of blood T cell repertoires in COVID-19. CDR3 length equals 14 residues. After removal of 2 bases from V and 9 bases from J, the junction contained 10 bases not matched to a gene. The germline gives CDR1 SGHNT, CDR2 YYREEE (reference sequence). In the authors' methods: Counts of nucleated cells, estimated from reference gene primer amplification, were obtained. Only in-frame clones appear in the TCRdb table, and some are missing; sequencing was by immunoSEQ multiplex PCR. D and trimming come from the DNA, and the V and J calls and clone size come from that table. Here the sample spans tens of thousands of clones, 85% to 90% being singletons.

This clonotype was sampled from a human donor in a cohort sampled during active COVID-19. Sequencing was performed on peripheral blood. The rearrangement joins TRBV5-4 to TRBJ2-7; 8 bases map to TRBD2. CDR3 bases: TGTGCCAGCAGCTTCGGGGGGGAATTGGCCGGGCAGTACTTC. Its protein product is CASSFGGELAGQYF.